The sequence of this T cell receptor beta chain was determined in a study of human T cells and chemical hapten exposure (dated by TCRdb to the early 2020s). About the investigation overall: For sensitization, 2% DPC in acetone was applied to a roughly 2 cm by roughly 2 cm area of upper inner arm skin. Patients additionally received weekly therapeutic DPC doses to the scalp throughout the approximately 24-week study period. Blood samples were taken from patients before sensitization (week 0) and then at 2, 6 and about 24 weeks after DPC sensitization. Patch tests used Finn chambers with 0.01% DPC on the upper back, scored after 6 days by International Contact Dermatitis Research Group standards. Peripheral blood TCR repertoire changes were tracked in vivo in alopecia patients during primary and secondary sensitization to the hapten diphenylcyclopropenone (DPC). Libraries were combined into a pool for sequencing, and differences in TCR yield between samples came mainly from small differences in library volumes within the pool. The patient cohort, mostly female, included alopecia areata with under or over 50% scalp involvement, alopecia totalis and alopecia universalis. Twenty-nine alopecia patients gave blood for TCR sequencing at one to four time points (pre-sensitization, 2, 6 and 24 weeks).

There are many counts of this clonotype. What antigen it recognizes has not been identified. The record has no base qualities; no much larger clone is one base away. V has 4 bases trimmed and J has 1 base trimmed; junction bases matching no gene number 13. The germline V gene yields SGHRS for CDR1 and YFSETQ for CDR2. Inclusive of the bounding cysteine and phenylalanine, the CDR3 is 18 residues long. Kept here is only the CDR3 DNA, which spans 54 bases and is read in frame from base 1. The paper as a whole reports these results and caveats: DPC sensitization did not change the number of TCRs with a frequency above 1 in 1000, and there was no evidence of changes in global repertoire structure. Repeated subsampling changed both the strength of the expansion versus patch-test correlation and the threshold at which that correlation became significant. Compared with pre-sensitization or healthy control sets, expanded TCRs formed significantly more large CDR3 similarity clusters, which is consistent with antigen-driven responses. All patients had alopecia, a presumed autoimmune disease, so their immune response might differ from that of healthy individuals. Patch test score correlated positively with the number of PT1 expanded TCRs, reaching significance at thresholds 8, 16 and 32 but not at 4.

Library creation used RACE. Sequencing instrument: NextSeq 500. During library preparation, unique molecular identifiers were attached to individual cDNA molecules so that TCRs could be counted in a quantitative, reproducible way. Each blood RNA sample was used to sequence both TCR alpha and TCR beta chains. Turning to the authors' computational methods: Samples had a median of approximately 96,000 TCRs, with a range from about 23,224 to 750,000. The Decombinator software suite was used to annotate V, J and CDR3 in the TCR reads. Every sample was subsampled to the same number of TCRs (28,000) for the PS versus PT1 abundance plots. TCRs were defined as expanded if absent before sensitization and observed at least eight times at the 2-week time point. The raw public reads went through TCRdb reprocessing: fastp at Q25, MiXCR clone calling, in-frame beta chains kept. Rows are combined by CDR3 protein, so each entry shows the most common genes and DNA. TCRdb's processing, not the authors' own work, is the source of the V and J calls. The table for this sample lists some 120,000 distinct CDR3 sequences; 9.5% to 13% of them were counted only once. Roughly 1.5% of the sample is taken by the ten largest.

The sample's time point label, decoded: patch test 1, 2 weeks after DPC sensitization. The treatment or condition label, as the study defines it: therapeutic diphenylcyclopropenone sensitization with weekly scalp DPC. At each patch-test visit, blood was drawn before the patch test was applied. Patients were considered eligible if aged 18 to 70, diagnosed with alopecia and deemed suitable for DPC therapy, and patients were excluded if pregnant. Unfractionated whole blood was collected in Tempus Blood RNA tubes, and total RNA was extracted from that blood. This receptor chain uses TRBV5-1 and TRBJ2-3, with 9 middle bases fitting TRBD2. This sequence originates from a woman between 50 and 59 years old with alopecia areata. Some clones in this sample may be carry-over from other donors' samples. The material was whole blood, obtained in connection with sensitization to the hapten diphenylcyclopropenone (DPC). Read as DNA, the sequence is TGCGCCAGCAGCATAGCTGGGGCTAGCGGGGACCGCACAGATACGCAGTATTTT. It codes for CASSIAGASGDRTDTQYF.